This TCR beta chain was obtained from a study of siplizumab effects on memory and regulatory T cells. TCRdb's copy holds only in-frame clones and misses some; the assay was immunoSEQ multiplex PCR. The table includes approximately 100,000 clones, approximately 90% detected once. Remarks on this clone: The target antigen is unknown.

Study-wide results and caveats: The authors mapped only a minor fraction of alloreactive clones to unstimulated subsets.

The CDR3 totals 13 residues. Trimming took 4 bases from V and 2 from J; bases not matched to a gene: 2. Per the germline V gene, CDR1 is MNHNS and CDR2 is SASEGT. This clonotype was obtained from a human donor in good health. What was sequenced was Tregs sorted from blood. The rearrangement uses TRBV6-1 and TRBJ2-7; 7 positions match TRBD1. The CDR3 spells CASSATGPYEQYF. The CDR3 nucleotides read TGTGCCAGCAGTGCGACAGGGCCCTACGAGCAGTACTTC.